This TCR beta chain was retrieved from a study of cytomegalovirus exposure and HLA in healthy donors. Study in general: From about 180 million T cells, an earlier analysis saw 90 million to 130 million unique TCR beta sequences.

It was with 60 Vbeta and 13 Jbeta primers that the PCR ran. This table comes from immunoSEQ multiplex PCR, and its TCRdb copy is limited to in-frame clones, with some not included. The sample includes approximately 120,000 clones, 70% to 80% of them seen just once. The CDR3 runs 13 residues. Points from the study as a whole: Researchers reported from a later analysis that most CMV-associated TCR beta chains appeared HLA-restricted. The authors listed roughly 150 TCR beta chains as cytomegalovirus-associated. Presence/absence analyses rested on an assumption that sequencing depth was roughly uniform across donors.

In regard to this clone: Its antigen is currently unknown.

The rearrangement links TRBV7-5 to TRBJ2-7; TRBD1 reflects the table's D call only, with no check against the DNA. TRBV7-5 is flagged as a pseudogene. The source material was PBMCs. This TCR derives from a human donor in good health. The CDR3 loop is CVRSFKGHYEQYF. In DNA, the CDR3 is TGTGTCAGAAGCTTTAAAGGACACTACGAGCAGTACTTC.